The clone carrying this T cell receptor beta chain was seen at least ten times. Its antigen is not known. cDNA was made by 5'RACE with 10-nucleotide random UMIs. A single record per CDR3 protein comes from TCRdb applying MiXCR to the 5' RACE reads. The table includes tens of thousands of distinct CDR3 sequences, nearly 10% detected once. V lost 4 bases, J lost 18 bases, and 13 bases lay in between. The CDR3 totals 10 residues. The germline V gene encodes CDR1 SQVTM and CDR2 ANQGSEA. These data are taken from a study of neurological immune-mediated disorders. Study-level results: Multiple sclerosis was found to have the least TCR clonal expansion, below healthy controls, and HTLV-1-associated myelopathy the most.

Time point defined: longitudinal time-point 2. Maryland, USA blood bank volunteers served as healthy controls. This TCR derives from a man under 40 in good health. The chain links TRBV29-1 to TRBJ1-6; D perhaps matches TRBD1 (5 bases). The sequenced material came from PBMCs. CDR3 protein: CSVVPTGPHF. DNA of the CDR3: TGCAGCGTTGTTCCTACGGGGCCCCACTTT. The full variable domain, its missing parts supplied by reference TRBV29-1 and TRBJ1-6, is SAVISQKPSRDICQRGTSLTIQCQVDSQVTMMFWYRQQPGQSLTLIATANQGSEATYESGFVIDKFPISRPNLTFSTLTVSNMSPEDSSIYLCSVVPTGPHFGNGTRLTVT.